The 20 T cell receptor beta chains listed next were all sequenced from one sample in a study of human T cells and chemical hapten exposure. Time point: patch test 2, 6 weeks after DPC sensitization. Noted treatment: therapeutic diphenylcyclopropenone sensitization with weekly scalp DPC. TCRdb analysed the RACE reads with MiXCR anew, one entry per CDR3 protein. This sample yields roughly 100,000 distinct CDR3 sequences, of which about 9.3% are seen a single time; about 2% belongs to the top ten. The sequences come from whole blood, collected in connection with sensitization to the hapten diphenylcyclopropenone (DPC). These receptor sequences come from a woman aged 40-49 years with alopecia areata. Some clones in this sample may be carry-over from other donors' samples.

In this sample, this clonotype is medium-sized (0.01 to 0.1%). The CDR3 region has the DNA TGTGCCAGCAGCCCCGGGGCCAATGAGCAGTTCTTC. Residues: CASSPGANEQFF. The chain is built from TRBV28 and TRBJ2-1, with D perhaps assigned TRBD1 or TRBD2 (5 bases each). V lost 6 bases and J 6 bases, leaving 9 bases between the germline ends. The germline gives CDR1 MDHEN, CDR2 SYDVKM. CDR3 length: 12 residues. Drawing the rest from reference TRBV28 and TRBJ2-1, the complete variable domain is DVKVTQSSRYLVKRTGEKVFLECVQDMDHENMFWYRQDPGLGLRLIYFSYDVKMKEKGDIPEGYSVSREKKERFSLILESASTNQTSMYLCASSPGANEQFFGPGTRLTVL.

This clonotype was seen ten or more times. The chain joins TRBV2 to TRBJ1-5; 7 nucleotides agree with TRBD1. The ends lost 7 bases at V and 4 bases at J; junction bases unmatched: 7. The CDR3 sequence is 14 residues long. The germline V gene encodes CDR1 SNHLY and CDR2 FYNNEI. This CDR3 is CASNRDSANQPQHF. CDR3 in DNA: TGTGCCAGCAACAGGGACAGTGCGAATCAGCCCCAGCATTTT.

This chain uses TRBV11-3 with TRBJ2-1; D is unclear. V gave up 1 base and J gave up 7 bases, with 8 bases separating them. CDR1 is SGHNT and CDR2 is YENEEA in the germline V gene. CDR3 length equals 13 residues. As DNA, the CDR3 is TGTGCCAGCAGCTTAGCCCCCGCTAATGAGCAGTTCTTC. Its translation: CASSLAPANEQFF.

The DNA of the CDR3 is TGCAGCGCCACGGGGGCGACAGACTGGATTTCCCCTGAGCAGTTCTTC. Encoded protein: CSATGATDWISPEQFF. The chain uses TRBV29-1 and TRBJ2-1; D may correspond to TRBD1 or TRBD2 (6 bases each). Trimming cost V 7 bases and J 9 bases, with 28 bases left between them. The CDR3 runs to 16 residues. Per germline, CDR1 SQVTM and CDR2 ANQGSEA.

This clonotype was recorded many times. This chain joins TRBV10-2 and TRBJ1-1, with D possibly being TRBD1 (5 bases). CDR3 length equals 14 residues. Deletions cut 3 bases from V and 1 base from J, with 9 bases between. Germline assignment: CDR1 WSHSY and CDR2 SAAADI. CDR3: CASSETGANTEAFF. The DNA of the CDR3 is TGCGCCAGCAGTGAAACAGGCGCGAACACTGAAGCTTTCTTT.

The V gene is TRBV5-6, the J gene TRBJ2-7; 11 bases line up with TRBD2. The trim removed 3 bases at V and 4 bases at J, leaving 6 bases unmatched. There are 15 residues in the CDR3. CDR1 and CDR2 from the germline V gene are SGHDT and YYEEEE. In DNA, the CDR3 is TGTGCCAGCAGCTCCCTAGCGGGAGGAGGGTACGAGCAGTACTTC. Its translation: CASSSLAGGGYEQYF.

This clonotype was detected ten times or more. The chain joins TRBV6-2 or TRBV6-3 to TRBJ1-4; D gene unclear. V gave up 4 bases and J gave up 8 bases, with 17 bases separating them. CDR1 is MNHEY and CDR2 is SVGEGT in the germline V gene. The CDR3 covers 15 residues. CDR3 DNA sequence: TGTGCCAGCAGTTCCGCCGACATAGGGAGCGAAAAACTGTTTTTT. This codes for CASSSADIGSEKLFF.

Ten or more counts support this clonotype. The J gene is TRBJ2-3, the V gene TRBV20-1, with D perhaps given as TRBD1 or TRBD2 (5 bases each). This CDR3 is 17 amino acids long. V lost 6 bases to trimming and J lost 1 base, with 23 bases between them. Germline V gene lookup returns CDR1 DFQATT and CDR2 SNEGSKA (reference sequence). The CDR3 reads CSATLKGSSWGTDTQYF. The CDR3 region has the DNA TGCAGTGCAACCCTTAAGGGGTCTAGCTGGGGCACAGATACGCAGTATTTT.

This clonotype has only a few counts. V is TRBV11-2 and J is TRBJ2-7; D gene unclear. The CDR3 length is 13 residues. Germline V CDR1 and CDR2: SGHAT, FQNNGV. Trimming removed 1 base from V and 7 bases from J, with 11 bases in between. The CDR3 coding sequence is TGTGCCAGCAGCTTAGGCGAAGTGGGAGAGCAGTACTTC. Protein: CASSLGEVGEQYF.

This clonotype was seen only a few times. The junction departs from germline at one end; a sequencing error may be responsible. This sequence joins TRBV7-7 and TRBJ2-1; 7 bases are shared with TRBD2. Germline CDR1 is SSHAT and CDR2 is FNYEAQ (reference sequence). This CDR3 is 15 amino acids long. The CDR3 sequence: CASSFEGGLNNEQFF. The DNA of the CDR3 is TGTGCTAGCAGCTTTGAGGGAGGGCTTAACAATGAGCAGTTCTTC.

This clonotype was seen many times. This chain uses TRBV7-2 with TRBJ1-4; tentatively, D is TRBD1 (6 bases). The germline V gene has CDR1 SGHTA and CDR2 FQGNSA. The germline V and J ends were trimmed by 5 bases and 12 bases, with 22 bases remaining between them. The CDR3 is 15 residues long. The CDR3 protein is CASSPRWGTKVQLFF. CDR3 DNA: TGTGCCAGCAGCCCGCGATGGGGGACAAAGGTCCAACTGTTTTTT. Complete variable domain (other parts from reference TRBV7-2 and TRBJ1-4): GAGVSQSPSNKVTEKGKDVELRCDPISGHTALYWYRQSLGQGLEFLIYFQGNSAPDKSGLPSDRFSAERTGGSVSTLTIQRTQQEDSAVYLCASSPRWGTKVQLFFGSGTQLSVL.

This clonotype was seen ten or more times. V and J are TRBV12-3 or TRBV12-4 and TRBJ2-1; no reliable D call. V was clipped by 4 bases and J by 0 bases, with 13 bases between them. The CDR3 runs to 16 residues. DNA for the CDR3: TGTGCCAGCAGTTCCCGCGGCTCGAGCTCCTACAATGAGCAGTTCTTC. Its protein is CASSSRGSSSYNEQFF.

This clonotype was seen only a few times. The CDR3 coding sequence is TGTGCCAGCAGCTTACTACCGAAGCACACCGGGGAGCTGTTTTTT. Its translation: CASSLLPKHTGELFF. The V call is TRBV7-3, the J call TRBJ2-2, with D uncertain. Germline CDR1 is SGHTA and CDR2 is FQGTGA. This CDR3 is 15 amino acids long. Trimming pared 2 bases from V and 3 bases from J, leaving 10 bases between.

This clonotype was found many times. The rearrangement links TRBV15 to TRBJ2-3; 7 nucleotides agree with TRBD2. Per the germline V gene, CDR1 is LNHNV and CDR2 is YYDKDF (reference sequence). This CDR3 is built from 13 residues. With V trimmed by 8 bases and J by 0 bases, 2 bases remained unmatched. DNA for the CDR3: TGTGCCACCGGGACTAAGAGCACAGATACGCAGTATTTT. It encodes CATGTKSTDTQYF.

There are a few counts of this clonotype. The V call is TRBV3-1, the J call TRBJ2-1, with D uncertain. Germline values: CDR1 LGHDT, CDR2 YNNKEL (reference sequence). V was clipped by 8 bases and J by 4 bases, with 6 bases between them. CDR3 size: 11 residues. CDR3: CASAEYNEQFF. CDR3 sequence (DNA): TGTGCCAGCGCCGAATACAATGAGCAGTTCTTC.

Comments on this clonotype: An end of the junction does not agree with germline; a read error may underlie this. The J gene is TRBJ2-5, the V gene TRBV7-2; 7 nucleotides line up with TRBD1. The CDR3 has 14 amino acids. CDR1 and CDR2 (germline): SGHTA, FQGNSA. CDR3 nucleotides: TGTGTCAGCAGCTTGGCCAGGGGGCAAGAGACCCAGTACTTC. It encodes CVSSLARGQETQYF.

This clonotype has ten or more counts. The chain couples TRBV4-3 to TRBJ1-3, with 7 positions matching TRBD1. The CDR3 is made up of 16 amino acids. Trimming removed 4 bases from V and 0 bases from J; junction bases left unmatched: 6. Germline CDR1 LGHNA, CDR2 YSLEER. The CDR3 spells CASSPDRDSSGNTIYF. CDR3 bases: TGCGCCAGCAGCCCAGACAGGGACAGCTCTGGAAACACCATATATTTT.

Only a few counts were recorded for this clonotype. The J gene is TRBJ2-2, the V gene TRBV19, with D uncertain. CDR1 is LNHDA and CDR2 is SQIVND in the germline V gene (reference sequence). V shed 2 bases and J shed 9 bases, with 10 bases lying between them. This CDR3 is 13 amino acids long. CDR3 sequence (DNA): TGTGCCAGTAGTATACTCCCCGCCCGGGAGCTGTTTTTT. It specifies CASSILPARELFF.

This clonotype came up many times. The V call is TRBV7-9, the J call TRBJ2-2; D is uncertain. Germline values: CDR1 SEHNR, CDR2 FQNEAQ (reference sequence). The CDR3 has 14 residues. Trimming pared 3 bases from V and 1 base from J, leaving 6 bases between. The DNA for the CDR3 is TGTGCCAGCAGCTTGGTCCTGAACACCGGGGAGCTGTTTTTT. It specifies CASSLVLNTGELFF.

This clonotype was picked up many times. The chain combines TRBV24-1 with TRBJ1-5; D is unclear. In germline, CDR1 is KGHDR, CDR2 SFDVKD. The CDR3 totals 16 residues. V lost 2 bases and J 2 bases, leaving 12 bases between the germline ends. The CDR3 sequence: CATSDSRFIGNQPQHF. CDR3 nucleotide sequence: TGTGCCACCAGTGATTCCCGTTTTATAGGCAATCAGCCCCAGCATTTT.